What follows are 13 T cell receptor beta chains derived from one specimen sequenced in a study of sequential checkpoint blockade in melanoma. Indicated treatment: randomized to nivolumab then ipilimumab (arm A) or the reverse (arm B). Profiling relied on immunoSEQ multiplex PCR, and the TCRdb table lists in-frame clones only, not all of them. Altogether 25,000 to 30,000 clones are present, approximately 83% being singletons, with the ten largest covering around 16%. The starting material was CD8+ T cells sorted from blood (inferred from file names), obtained from a patient given nivolumab and ipilimumab in sequence. Receptors were obtained from a human donor with melanoma.

The chain uses TRBV10-2 and TRBJ1-5; perhaps TRBD1 as D (5 bases). The CDR3 totals 15 residues. CDR1 WSHSY and CDR2 SAAADI come from the germline V gene. V was cut by 2 bases and J by 0 bases, with 8 bases left in between. The DNA for the CDR3 is TGCGCCAGCAGTGAGAGACAGTATAGCAATCAGCCCCAGCATTTT. Its protein is CASSERQYSNQPQHF.

The chain uses TRBV4-1 and TRBJ2-7; D is undetermined. The germline CDR1 and CDR2 sequences are MGHRA and YSYEKL. CDR3 length equals 15 residues. V was pared by 0 bases and J by 3 bases, with 12 bases between. The CDR3 coding sequence is TGCGCCAGCAGCCAAGAGGGTCGACTGGTCTACGAGCAGTACTTC. Translating gives CASSQEGRLVYEQYF.

This clone appeared a few times. One junction end disagrees with the germline gene, perhaps due to a read error. CDR3 in DNA: TGCGCCAGCAGCCAAGGCGCTAGCGGGGGGGATGAGCAGTTCTTC. Translation gives CASSQGASGGDEQFF. The rearrangement uses TRBV7-2 and TRBJ2-1; 12 positions match TRBD2. The CDR3 spans 15 residues. Per the germline V gene, CDR1 is SGHTA and CDR2 is FQGNSA.

The gene calls are TRBV2 and TRBJ2-3, with D possibly matching TRBD2 (6 bases). The CDR3 length is 15 residues. Trimming cost V 5 bases and J 3 bases, with 15 bases left between them. Germline assignment: CDR1 SNHLY and CDR2 FYNNEI. The CDR3 nucleotides are TGTGCCAGCAGTACGGCGGGGCGGGAAACAGATACGCAGTATTTT. Translation: CASSTAGRETDTQYF.

In this sample, this clone turned up once. The V and J genes are TRBV5-5 and TRBJ1-3; D is possibly TRBD1 (6 bases). The CDR3 extends over 18 amino acids. Trimming removed 2 bases at V and 0 bases at J, with 18 bases between. Per the germline V gene, CDR1 is SGHKS and CDR2 is YYEKEE (reference sequence). The CDR3 coding sequence is TGTGCCAGCAGCTTAAGATGGGACAAGGTCCCCTCTGGAAACACCATATATTTT. It specifies CASSLRWDKVPSGNTIYF.

This clone was seen once. In DNA, the CDR3 is TGTGCCAGCAGCCCGACCACGAGACAGCACGGGGAGCAGTTCTTC. Translated: CASSPTTRQHGEQFF. The chain employs TRBV7-3 and TRBJ2-1; a weak D match, TRBD1 (5 bases). The CDR3 has 15 residues. V lost 5 bases, J lost 10 bases, and 21 bases lay in between. Germline V lookup: CDR1 SGHTA, CDR2 FQGTGA.

The CDR3 region is CASSPVTGGAYGYTF. In DNA form, the CDR3 reads TGTGCCAGCAGCCCAGTGACAGGGGGCGCTTACGGCTACACCTTC. The genes are TRBV11-2 and TRBJ1-2, with TRBD1 identical over 10 bases. With V trimmed by 5 bases and J by 8 bases, 11 bases remained unmatched. This CDR3 is 15 amino acids long. CDR1 is SGHAT and CDR2 is FQNNGV in the germline V gene.

V usage is TRBV5-1 and J usage is TRBJ2-2; TRBD2 matches 10 bases. CDR1 is SGHRS, CDR2 YFSETQ, per germline. CDR3 size: 21 residues. J gave up 1 base and V 2 bases, and 17 bases lay outside the gene matches. In nucleotides, the CDR3 is TGCGCCAGCAGCTTAGTCCAGACTAGCGGGTACTATTTTTTGAACACCGGGGAGCTGTTTTTT. It is translated as CASSLVQTSGYYFLNTGELFF. Looking up the rest from reference TRBV5-1 and TRBJ2-2 gives the full variable domain: KAGVTQTPRYLIKTRGQQVTLSCSPISGHRSVSWYQQTPGQGLQFLFEYFSETQRNKGNFPGRFSGRQFSNSRSEMNVSTLELGDSALYLCASSLVQTSGYYFLNTGELFFGEGSRLTVL.

V gene TRBV6-4 combines with J gene TRBJ2-3; no reliable D call. Germline V gene lookup returns CDR1 MRHNA and CDR2 SNTAGT. Trimming stripped 2 bases from V and 0 bases from J, with 6 bases between. The CDR3 has 14 residues. The CDR3 sequence: CASSDGGSTDTQYF. The CDR3 bases are TGTGCCAGCAGTGACGGCGGAAGCACAGATACGCAGTATTTT.

This clone has just a few counts. The rearrangement links TRBV19 to TRBJ2-7; TRBD1 agrees at 10 bases. Germline values: CDR1 LNHDA, CDR2 SQIVND (reference sequence). Losses at the gene ends were 7 bases for V and 6 bases for J; bases not matched to a gene: 6. This CDR3 is 13 amino acids long. CDR3 in amino acids: CASTGTGEGEQYF. In DNA, the CDR3 is TGTGCCAGTACGGGGACAGGGGAAGGCGAGCAGTACTTC.

This chain joins TRBV9 and TRBJ2-1; TRBD2 agrees at 11 bases. The CDR3 is made up of 15 amino acids. V was clipped by 4 bases and J by 8 bases; unmatched bases: 8. The germline V gene encodes CDR1 SGDLS and CDR2 YYNGEE. The CDR3 spells CASSTPLAGDDEQFF. The CDR3 DNA reads as TGTGCCAGCAGCACCCCACTAGCGGGAGATGATGAGCAGTTCTTC.

The sample holds one count of this clone. The chain carries TRBV30 and TRBJ1-1, with a weak D call TRBD1 (6 bases). The CDR3 is 15 amino acids. Germline CDR1 is GTSNPN and CDR2 is SVGIG (reference sequence). Trimming removed 1 base from V and 5 bases from J, with 17 bases in between. CDR3 protein: CAWSGGGTKQTEAFF. The CDR3 DNA reads as TGTGCCTGGAGTGGGGGGGGGACAAAGCAAACTGAAGCTTTCTTT.

V gene TRBV7-9 combines with J gene TRBJ2-7; D might be TRBD2 (7 bases). The CDR3 totals 14 residues. V was shortened by 1 base and J by 3 bases, with 10 bases between the two germline ends. CDR1 SEHNR and CDR2 FQNEAQ come from the germline V gene (reference sequence). CDR3 nucleotides: TGTGCCAGCAGCTTAGAGGGAGGGGGCTACGAGCAGTACTTC. It is translated as CASSLEGGGYEQYF.